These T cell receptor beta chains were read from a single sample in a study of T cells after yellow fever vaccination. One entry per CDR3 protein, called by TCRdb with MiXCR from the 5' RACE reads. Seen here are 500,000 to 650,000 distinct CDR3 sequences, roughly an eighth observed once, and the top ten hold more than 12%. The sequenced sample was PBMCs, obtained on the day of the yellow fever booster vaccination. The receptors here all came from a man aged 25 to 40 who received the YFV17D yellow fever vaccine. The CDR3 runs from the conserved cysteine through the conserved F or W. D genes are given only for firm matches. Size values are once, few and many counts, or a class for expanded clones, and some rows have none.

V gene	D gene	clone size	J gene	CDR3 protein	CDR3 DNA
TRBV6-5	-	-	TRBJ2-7	CASSYRGEGYEQYF	TGTGCCAGCAGTTACAGGGGGGAGGGCTACGAGCAGTACTTC
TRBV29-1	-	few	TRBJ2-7	CSVDRGDYEQYF	TGCAGCGTTGACAGGGGCGACTACGAGCAGTACTTC
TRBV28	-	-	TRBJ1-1	CASTPGAPTTEAFF	TGTGCCAGCACCCCAGGGGCTCCGACCACTGAAGCTTTCTTT
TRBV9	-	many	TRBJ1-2	CASSVGGELLGYTF	TGTGCCAGCAGCGTAGGCGGAGAATTACTTGGCTACACCTTC
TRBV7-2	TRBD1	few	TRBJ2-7	CASSLSDRGRAYEQYF	TGTGCCAGCAGCTTATCGGACAGGGGGAGGGCCTACGAGCAGTACTTC
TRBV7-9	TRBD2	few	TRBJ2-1	CASSYRRTSGINEQFF	TGTGCCAGCAGCTACCGAAGGACTAGCGGGATCAATGAGCAGTTCTTC
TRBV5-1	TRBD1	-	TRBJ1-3	CASSQDRVLGNTIYF	TGCGCCAGCAGCCAGGACAGGGTCCTTGGAAACACCATATATTTT
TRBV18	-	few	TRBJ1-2	CASSPDYGYTF	TGTGCCAGCTCACCCGACTATGGCTACACCTTC
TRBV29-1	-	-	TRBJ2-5	CSGGNRGLGETQYF	TGCAGCGGAGGAAACAGGGGACTGGGAGAGACCCAGTACTTC
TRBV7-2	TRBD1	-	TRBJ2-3	CASSNRGRDQDTQYF	TGTGCCAGCAGTAACAGGGGGCGAGACCAAGATACGCAGTATTTT
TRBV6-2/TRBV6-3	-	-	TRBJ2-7	CATGERSRSGQSYEQYF	TGTGCCACCGGGGAACGGAGCCGGAGCGGGCAGTCCTACGAGCAGTACTTC
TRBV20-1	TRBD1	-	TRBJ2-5	CSARGLVTGQQETQYF	TGCAGTGCTAGGGGGTTGGTGACAGGGCAGCAAGAGACCCAGTACTTC
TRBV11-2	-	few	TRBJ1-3	CASSTLTVLGNTIYF	TGTGCCAGCAGCACCCTGACAGTGCTTGGAAACACCATATATTTT
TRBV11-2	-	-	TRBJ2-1	CASSPLTRDEQFF	TGTGCCAGCAGCCCGCTGACTAGGGATGAGCAGTTCTTC
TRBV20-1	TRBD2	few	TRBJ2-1	CSASRLAGSYNEQFF	TGCAGTGCTTCTCGTTTAGCGGGGTCCTACAATGAGCAGTTCTTC
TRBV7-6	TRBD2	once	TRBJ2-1	CASSSSGSGDKQFF	TGTGCCAGCAGCAGTAGCGGGAGTGGGGATAAGCAGTTCTTC
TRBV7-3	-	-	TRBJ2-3	CASSRRDSDTQYF	TGTGCCAGCAGCAGACGGGACTCCGATACGCAGTATTTT
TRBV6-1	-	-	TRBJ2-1	CATAPRGPYNEQFF	TGTGCCACCGCCCCCCGGGGTCCCTACAATGAGCAGTTCTTC
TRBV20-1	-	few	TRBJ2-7	CSARAGPGYSYEQYF	TGCAGTGCTAGAGCCGGTCCGGGATACAGCTACGAGCAGTACTTC
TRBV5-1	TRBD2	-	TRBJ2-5	CASSVSGRGETQYF	TGCGCCAGCAGCGTTAGCGGGAGGGGTGAGACCCAGTACTTC
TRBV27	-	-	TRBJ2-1	CASSLSPNPYNEQFF	TGTGCCAGCAGTTTATCCCCGAACCCCTACAATGAGCAGTTCTTC
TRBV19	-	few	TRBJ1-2	CASSISNSGNYGYTF	TGTGCCAGTAGTATAAGCAACAGCGGGAACTATGGCTACACCTTC
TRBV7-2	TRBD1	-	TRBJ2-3	CASSLRGRPDTQYF	TGTGCCAGCAGCTTGAGGGGGCGGCCAGATACGCAGTATTTT
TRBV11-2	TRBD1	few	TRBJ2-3	CASSRDRGRADTQYF	TGTGCCAGCAGCCGCGACAGGGGCAGGGCAGATACGCAGTATTTT
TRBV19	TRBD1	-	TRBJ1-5	CASSILRGQGGNQPQHF	TGTGCCAGTAGTATCCTTCGAGGACAGGGCGGCAATCAGCCCCAGCATTTT
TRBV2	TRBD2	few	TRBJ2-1	CASSETSGLNNEQFF	TGTGCCAGCAGTGAAACTAGCGGGCTGAACAATGAGCAGTTCTTC
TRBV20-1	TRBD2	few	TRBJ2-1	CSASTSGRYNEQFF	TGCAGTGCTTCGACTAGCGGGAGATATAATGAGCAGTTCTTC
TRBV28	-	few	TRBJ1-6	CASGRVYYTLHF	TGTGCCAGCGGACGGGTCTACTATACTCTCCACTTT
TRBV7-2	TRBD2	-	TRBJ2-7	CASSLAGLAGVMFYEQYF	TGTGCCAGCAGCTTAGCAGGGCTAGCGGGAGTGATGTTCTACGAGCAGTACTTC
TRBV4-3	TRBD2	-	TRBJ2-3	CASSQGTSGIIVDTQYF	TGCGCCAGCAGCCAAGGGACTAGCGGGATAATCGTAGATACGCAGTATTTT
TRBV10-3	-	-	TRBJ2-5	CAISEGEGVMETQYF	TGTGCCATCAGTGAGGGTGAGGGTGTCATGGAGACCCAGTACTTC
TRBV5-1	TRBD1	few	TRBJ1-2	CASSWAMDRVGGYTF	TGCGCCAGCAGCTGGGCGATGGACAGGGTTGGTGGCTACACCTTC
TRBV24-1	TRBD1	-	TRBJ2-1	CATSDLKPGQLNEQFF	TGTGCCACCAGTGACCTAAAACCGGGACAGCTGAATGAGCAGTTCTTC
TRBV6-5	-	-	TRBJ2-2	CASSYGLVDTGELFF	TGTGCCAGCAGTTATGGGCTCGTGGACACCGGGGAGCTGTTTTTT
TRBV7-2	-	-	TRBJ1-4	CASSPKTATNEKLFF	TGTGCCAGCAGCCCTAAGACAGCAACTAATGAAAAACTGTTTTTT
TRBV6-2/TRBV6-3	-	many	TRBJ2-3	CASSYGRDTQYF	TGTGCCAGCAGTTACGGGAGAGATACGCAGTATTTT
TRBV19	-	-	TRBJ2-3	CASSFQPGSLTDTQYF	TGTGCCAGTAGTTTCCAGCCGGGATCGTTGACAGATACGCAGTATTTT
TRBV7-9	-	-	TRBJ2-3	CATGWGSSTDTQYF	TGTGCCACGGGGTGGGGATCTAGCACAGATACGCAGTATTTT
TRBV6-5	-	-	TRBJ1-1	CASSSLYTEAFF	TGTGCCAGCAGCTCGCTCTACACTGAAGCTTTCTTT
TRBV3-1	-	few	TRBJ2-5	CASSQDPRGRNLQETQYF	TGTGCCAGCAGCCAAGATCCCCGGGGGAGAAATCTCCAAGAGACCCAGTACTTC
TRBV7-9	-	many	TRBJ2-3	CASSLAGVADTQYF	TGTGCCAGCAGCTTAGCGGGAGTTGCAGATACGCAGTATTTT
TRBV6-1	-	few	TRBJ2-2	CASRALAGKKAGELFF	TGTGCCAGCCGGGCCTTGGCGGGAAAGAAGGCCGGGGAGCTGTTTTTT
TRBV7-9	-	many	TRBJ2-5	CASSREETQYF	TGTGCCAGCAGCCGCGAAGAGACCCAGTACTTC
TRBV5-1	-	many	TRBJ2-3	CASSLDGRGPDTQYF	TGCGCCAGCAGCTTGGATGGGCGGGGGCCAGATACGCAGTATTTT
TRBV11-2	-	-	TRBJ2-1	CASRSGEDEQFF	TGTGCCAGCCGGTCGGGAGAGGATGAGCAGTTCTTC
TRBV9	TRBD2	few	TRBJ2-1	CASSDGGGRASYNEQFF	TGTGCCAGCAGCGACGGGGGGGGAAGGGCATCGTACAATGAGCAGTTCTTC
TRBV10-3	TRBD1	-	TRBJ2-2	CATRRTGANTGELFF	TGTGCCACCCGGCGGACAGGGGCGAACACCGGGGAGCTGTTTTTT
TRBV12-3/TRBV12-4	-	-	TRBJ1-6	CASRLLNNSPLHF	TGTGCCAGCAGGCTGCTCAATAATTCACCCCTCCACTTT
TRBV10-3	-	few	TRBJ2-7	CATKTGRYEQYF	TGTGCCACTAAGACAGGGAGGTACGAGCAGTACTTC